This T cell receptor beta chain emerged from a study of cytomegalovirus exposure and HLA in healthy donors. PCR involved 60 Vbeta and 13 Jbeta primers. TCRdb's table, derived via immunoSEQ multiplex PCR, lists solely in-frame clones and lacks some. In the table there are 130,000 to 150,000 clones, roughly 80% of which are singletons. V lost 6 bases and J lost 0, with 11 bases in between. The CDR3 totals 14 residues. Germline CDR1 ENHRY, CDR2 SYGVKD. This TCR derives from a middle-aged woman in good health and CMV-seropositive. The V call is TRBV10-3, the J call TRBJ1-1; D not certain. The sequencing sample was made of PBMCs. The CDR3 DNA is TGTGCCATCAGGCGGGAACAGATGAACACTGAAGCTTTCTTT. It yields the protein CAIRREQMNTEAFF.